This T cell receptor (beta chain) appears in the sequencing data of a study of vaccination and CD4 T cells after COVID-19. Time point defined: late sampling 161 to 241 days after vaccination in a few convalescent patients. Treatment here: approximately nine-day PBMC culture with coronavirus spike peptide pools or control peptides (ViraFEST assay). V was shortened by 5 bases and J by 10 bases, with 18 bases between the two germline ends. The CDR3 covers 15 residues. CDR1 is MDHEN, CDR2 SYDVKM, per germline. About this clonotype itself: Its target is not known.

The Oncomine TCR Beta short-read assay was what sequenced the DNA obtained from cultured CD4+ T cells. From the PCR reads, TCRdb called clonotypes with MiXCR, one entry per CDR3 protein. The sample carries 20,000 to 30,000 distinct CDR3 sequences, roughly 40% recorded once. The sequence was obtained from a human donor who had recovered from COVID-19. Sequencing used CD4+ T cells from blood, cultured in vitro, obtained about 7 months after SARS-CoV-2 vaccination. The V and J genes are TRBV28 and TRBJ1-6; D unresolved. Written as DNA, the CDR3 is TGTGCCAGCAGTGGGTTGGGTTCCAATTTATCACCCCTCCACTTT. This sequence encodes CASSGLGSNLSPLHF.